Each of the 23 T cell receptor beta chains below was sequenced from the same sample in a study of CXCR3-negative and CXCR3-positive naive CD8 T cells. All TRB cDNA libraries came from 5' RACE performed with UMI labels. TCRdb re-called the 5' RACE reads and gives one entry per CDR3 protein, without DNA. This sample's clone table lists 100,000 to 150,000 distinct CDR3 sequences. The sample comprised naive CXCR3- CD8+ T cells from blood. Noted subset: CD45RO-CCR7+CD27+CD95- naive CD8+ T cells lacking CXCR3 (TNR3-). The receptors originated from a human donor in good health. Some clones in this sample may be carry-over from other donors' samples.

V is TRBV29-1 and J is TRBJ2-3. Germline CDR1 is SQVTM and CDR2 is ANQGSEA. This CDR3 is 13 amino acids long. The chain's CDR3 is CSIEEVLTDTQYF.

The rearrangement uses TRBV29-1 and TRBJ1-2. Per the germline V gene, CDR1 is SQVTM and CDR2 is ANQGSEA. The CDR3 is made up of 13 amino acids. This chain's CDR3 is CSVPGPPNYGYTF.

The J gene is TRBJ2-2, the V gene TRBV5-6; absent DNA, TCRdb's TRBD2 call cannot be checked. The CDR3 sequence is 17 residues long. Germline V gene data show CDR1 as SGHDT and CDR2 as YYEEEE. CDR3 in amino acids: CASTIQHGGAGTGELFF.

The chain couples TRBV29-1 to TRBJ2-1; TCRdb returns TRBD1, unconfirmable since there is no DNA. Germline CDR1 is SQVTM and CDR2 is ANQGSEA. The CDR3 sequence is 14 residues long. The CDR3 loop reads CSVWLVQGANEQFF.

The chain couples TRBV9 to TRBJ1-1. Germline lookup yields CDR1 SGDLS and CDR2 YYNGEE. This CDR3 contains 13 residues. The CDR3 loop reads CASSVGGSTEAFF.

The gene calls are TRBV7-9 and TRBJ2-1; the D call of TRBD2 rests on TCRdb alone, since no DNA is present to check it. The CDR3 runs 17 residues. Germline V gene sequence: CDR1 SEHNR, CDR2 FQNEAQ (reference sequence). This CDR3 is CASSLVGRAKSMVEQFF.

J is TRBJ2-3 and V is TRBV9; TCRdb's assignment of TRBD1 cannot be checked, as there is no DNA. CDR3 size: 16 residues. Germline CDR1 is SGDLS and CDR2 is YYNGEE. CDR3 sequence reads: CASSAYDQLGGSTQYF.

The chain recombines TRBV11-3 with TRBJ2-7; TCRdb selects TRBD1, and the lack of DNA leaves this call unchecked. The germline gives CDR1 SGHNT, CDR2 YENEEA. The CDR3 is 13 amino acids. Here the CDR3 reads CASSLDAGFEQYF.

CDR3 in amino acids: CSVAGQGALPTDTQYF. This chain connects TRBV29-1 to TRBJ2-3; TCRdb designates TRBD1, a call that cannot be tested without DNA. The CDR3 consists of 16 residues. Germline values: CDR1 SQVTM, CDR2 ANQGSEA.

J is TRBJ1-4 and V is TRBV28; the TCRdb D gene call, TRBD1, has no DNA to confirm it. The germline V gene encodes CDR1 MDHEN and CDR2 SYDVKM. This CDR3 is built from 14 residues. The CDR3 here is CASSRDRGNEKLFF.

CDR3: CASSYGSGNTEAFF. The chain combines TRBV6-5 with TRBJ1-1. Germline V gives CDR1 MNHEY, CDR2 SVGAGI. This CDR3 is 14 amino acids long.

CDR3 protein: CASSIAGIYGYTF. The chain joins TRBV19 to TRBJ1-2; TCRdb designates TRBD1, a call that cannot be tested without DNA. The CDR3 has 13 residues. Germline CDR1 is LNHDA and CDR2 is SQIVND (reference sequence).

This chain uses TRBV6-5 with TRBJ2-3; with no DNA, the TCRdb D assignment of TRBD1 cannot be verified. Looked up from germline, CDR1 is MNHEY and CDR2 is SVGAGI. This CDR3 has 15 amino acids. The CDR3 region is CASSYSGQVTDTQYF.

The chain carries TRBV9 and TRBJ2-3; TCRdb reports TRBD2, a call that lacks DNA to check it against. CDR3 length: 17 residues. Looked up from germline, CDR1 is SGDLS and CDR2 is YYNGEE. The CDR3 reads CASSVLTGTSGGDTQYF.

The chain links TRBV27 to TRBJ2-1; no DNA is available, so the TRBD1 call from TCRdb remains unchecked. The germline V gene encodes CDR1 MNHEY and CDR2 SMNVEV (reference sequence). The CDR3 has 14 amino acids. Here the CDR3 reads CASSLLTGGNEQFF.

This CDR3 reads CASSSGQGLYGYTF. V usage is TRBV7-9 and J usage is TRBJ1-2; TCRdb indicates TRBD1, and absent DNA this call remains unverified. Germline V lookup: CDR1 SEHNR, CDR2 FQNEAQ (reference sequence). CDR3 length: 14 amino acids.

The chain links TRBV9 to TRBJ2-3; the TCRdb call, TRBD2, lacks DNA for checking. This CDR3 has 12 residues. Germline V gene data show CDR1 as SGDLS and CDR2 as YYNGEE. The CDR3 reads CASTGLADTQYF. Together with reference TRBV9 and TRBJ2-3, the CDR3 gives the full variable domain: DSGVTQTPKHLITATGQRVTLRCSPRSGDLSVYWYQQSLDQGLQFLIQYYNGEERAKGNILERFSAQQFPDLHSELNLSSLELGDSALYFCASTGLADTQYFGPGTRLTVL.

This chain's CDR3 is CASSLPRGRARTAFF. V is TRBV7-2 and J is TRBJ1-1. Looked up from germline, CDR1 is SGHTA and CDR2 is FQGNSA. The CDR3 has 15 amino acids. The variable domain in full, with the rest retrieved from reference TRBV7-2 and TRBJ1-1, is GAGVSQSPSNKVTEKGKDVELRCDPISGHTALYWYRQSLGQGLEFLIYFQGNSAPDKSGLPSDRFSAERTGGSVSTLTIQRTQQEDSAVYLCASSLPRGRARTAFFGQGTRLTVV.

The V and J genes are TRBV7-9 and TRBJ2-1; TCRdb gives TRBD2 as the D gene, but with no DNA this cannot be confirmed. The CDR3 consists of 14 residues. Looked up from germline, CDR1 is SEHNR and CDR2 is FQNEAQ (reference sequence). The CDR3 is CASSSRTSFHEQFF.

The chain has TRBV23-1 and TRBJ2-5; there is no DNA to check the TCRdb D call of TRBD1. TRBV23-1 is classed as an ORF, of uncertain function. The CDR3 runs to 12 residues. The chain's CDR3 is CAYRRGRETQYF.

The chain couples TRBV29-1 to TRBJ2-7; without DNA, the TCRdb call of TRBD1 cannot be checked. The CDR3 is made up of 15 amino acids. CDR1 SQVTM and CDR2 ANQGSEA come from the germline V gene. The CDR3 is CSVGGPRQTFYEQYF.

The rearrangement uses TRBV23-1 and TRBJ2-7; as DNA is missing, the TRBD1 call by TCRdb cannot be tested. TRBV23-1 is an open reading frame, and its role is uncertain. The CDR3 length is 13 residues. CDR3 loop: CAKTGQAVYEQYF.

The V and J genes are TRBV10-3 and TRBJ1-1; there is no DNA to check the TCRdb D call of TRBD1. Germline-derived CDR1 and CDR2 are ENHRY and SYGVKD. The length of the CDR3 is 16 residues. CDR3 loop: CAISEIWQGMNTEAFF.